This T cell receptor beta chain was sequenced in a study of blood T cells in healthy people across ages. Findings and caveats of the study: Both higher diversity and more naive CD4+ cells marked long-lived donors when set against aged donors.

This clonotype was found a few times. The antigen is undetermined. V lost 1 base to trimming and J lost 0 bases, with 17 bases between them. Looked up from germline, CDR1 is LGHNA and CDR2 is YSLEER. There are 18 residues in the CDR3. Combining a sample-barcoded 5' primer with a J-beta primer mix, a second PCR ran for about 7 to 12 cycles. TCRdb recomputed calls from the 5' RACE reads with MiXCR, one row per CDR3 protein. The table records almost 1 million distinct CDR3 sequences, around 54% of them present only once. Healthy Russian Caucasian donors spanned ages 6 to 90 years. The V gene is TRBV4-3, the J gene TRBJ2-3; D ambiguous. The sample comprised blood. The TCR was taken from a woman aged 55-69 years in good health. Here the CDR3 DNA reads TGCGCCAGCAGCCAAGGTGGTTGGGGTAGCAGAAGCACAGATACGCAGTATTTT. It yields the protein CASSQGGWGSRSTDTQYF.